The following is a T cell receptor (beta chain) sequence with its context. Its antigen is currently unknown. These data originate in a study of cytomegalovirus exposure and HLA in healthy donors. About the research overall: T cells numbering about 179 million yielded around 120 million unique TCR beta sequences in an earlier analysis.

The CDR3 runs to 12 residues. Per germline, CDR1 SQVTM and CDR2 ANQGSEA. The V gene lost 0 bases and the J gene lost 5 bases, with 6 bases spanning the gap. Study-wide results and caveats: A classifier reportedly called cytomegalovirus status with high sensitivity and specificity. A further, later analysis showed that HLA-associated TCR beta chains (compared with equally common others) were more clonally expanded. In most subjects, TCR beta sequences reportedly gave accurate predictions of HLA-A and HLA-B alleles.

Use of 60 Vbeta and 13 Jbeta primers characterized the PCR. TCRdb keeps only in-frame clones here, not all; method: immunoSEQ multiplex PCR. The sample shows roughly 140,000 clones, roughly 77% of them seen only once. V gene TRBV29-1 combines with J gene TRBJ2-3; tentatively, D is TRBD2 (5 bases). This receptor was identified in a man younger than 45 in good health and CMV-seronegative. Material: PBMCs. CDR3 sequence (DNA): TGCAGCGTTGAAGAGAGGGAAGATACGCAGTATTTT. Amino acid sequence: CSVEEREDTQYF.